The 21 T cell receptor beta chains listed next were all sequenced from one sample in a study of T cells in tuberculosis. Clones were sequenced by immunoSEQ multiplex PCR, and TCRdb holds only the in-frame ones, with some missing. The table includes 88,000 or so clones, approximately 90% detected once. After thawing and overnight rest, PBMC were stained with GMM-loaded CD1B tetramer, viability dye and anti-CD3 for sorting. CD1B tetramers were loaded with Rhodococcus equi-derived C32 glucose monomycolate. The sample consisted of CD1b-GMM tetramer-negative cells sorted from PBMCs. These receptors all stem from an adult woman with latent tuberculosis.

The CDR3 sequence is CASSAPSGGQNTGELFF. DNA of the CDR3: TGTGCCAGCAGTGCCCCTAGCGGGGGCCAGAACACCGGGGAGCTGTTTTTT. The chain carries TRBV6-1 and TRBJ2-2; 10 positions match TRBD2. This CDR3 is 17 amino acids long. Germline lookup yields CDR1 MNHNS and CDR2 SASEGT. J was trimmed by 1 base and V by 4 bases; bases with no gene match: 6.

This clone was seen a few times. J is TRBJ2-5 and V is TRBV4-1; 8 bases fit TRBD2. Germline loops: CDR1 MGHRA, CDR2 YSYEKL. Trimming took 1 base from V and 2 from J; bases not matched to a gene: 3. This CDR3 has 15 residues. CDR3 coding DNA: TGCGCCAGCAGCCAAGTCAGCGGGGGACAAGAGACCCAGTACTTC. The encoded protein is CASSQVSGGQETQYF.

The chain couples TRBV5-1 to TRBJ1-4; the D gene is possibly TRBD1 (6 bases). The length of the CDR3 is 14 residues. Germline V gene sequence: CDR1 SGHRS, CDR2 YFSETQ. Trimming cost V 0 bases and J 5 bases, with 8 bases left between them. CDR3 loop: CASSLDRANEKLFF. In DNA, the CDR3 is TGCGCCAGCAGCTTGGACAGGGCCAATGAAAAACTGTTTTTT.

The V gene is TRBV7-6, the J gene TRBJ2-7, with no clear D. Germline CDR1 reads SGHVS; CDR2 reads FNYEAQ. The CDR3 totals 15 residues. V was shortened by 1 base and J by 1 base, with 11 bases between the two germline ends. The CDR3, as DNA: TGTGCCAGCAGCTTAGGTGTCAGAAGTTCCTACGAGCAGTACTTC. Translated: CASSLGVRSSYEQYF.

This CDR3 reads CASSYGEDYEQYF. The CDR3 nucleotides read TGTGCCAGCAGTTACGGGGAGGACTACGAGCAGTACTTC. The V and J genes are TRBV6-5 and TRBJ2-7; D possibly corresponds to TRBD2 (6 bases). The CDR3 sequence is 13 residues long. Germline assignment: CDR1 MNHEY and CDR2 SVGAGI. Trimming left V 2 bases short and J 3 bases short, with 8 bases between.

This chain links TRBV6-6 with TRBJ1-2; 10 bases are shared with TRBD1. Germline loops: CDR1 MNHNY, CDR2 SVGAGI (reference sequence). J lost 2 bases, V lost 6 bases, and 6 bases had no gene match. The CDR3 extends over 15 amino acids. The CDR3, as DNA: TGTGCCAGCAGCAACCGGGACAGGGGAAACTATGGCTACACCTTC. Protein sequence: CASSNRDRGNYGYTF.

V is TRBV27 and J is TRBJ2-7; 7 bases are a match to TRBD2. V lost 5 bases and J lost 2; bases outside the gene matches: 3. Germline CDR1 reads MNHEY; CDR2 reads SMNVEV (reference sequence). The CDR3 loop spans 13 amino acids. The CDR3 sequence is CASSERGPYEQYF. As DNA, the CDR3 is TGTGCCAGCAGTGAGCGGGGCCCCTACGAGCAGTACTTC.

The V call is TRBV15, the J call TRBJ2-7, with 8 bases aligning to TRBD1. Germline trimming cut 3 bases from V and 2 bases from J; bases unmatched to any gene: 6. CDR1 LNHNV and CDR2 YYDKDF come from the germline V gene (reference sequence). This CDR3 is built from 15 residues. CDR3: CATSRNRDRPYEQYF. Here the CDR3 DNA reads TGTGCCACCAGCAGGAACCGGGACAGGCCCTACGAGCAGTACTTC.

This clone occurred once. The V gene is TRBV6-1, the J gene TRBJ1-1; 7 bases agree with TRBD1. The V gene end was trimmed by 6 bases and the J gene end by 5 bases; junction bases not matched to a gene: 3. Germline V gene lookup returns CDR1 MNHNS and CDR2 SASEGT. The CDR3 consists of 12 residues. DNA for the CDR3: TGTGCCAGCAGAACGACAGGGACTGAAGCTTTCTTT. This encodes CASRTTGTEAFF.

V usage is TRBV6-6 and J usage is TRBJ1-1, with a tentative D call TRBD1 (5 bases). Trimming shortened V by 5 bases and J by 1 base, and 5 bases separated the two germline ends. The CDR3 has 12 amino acids. Per the germline V gene, CDR1 is MNHNY and CDR2 is SVGAGI (reference sequence). Here the CDR3 reads CASSTGNTEAFF. The CDR3 DNA follows: TGTGCCAGCAGTACAGGGAACACTGAAGCTTTCTTT.

The rearrangement links TRBV2 to TRBJ1-3, with TRBD1 matching over 8 bases. The CDR3 totals 14 residues. CDR1 and CDR2 (germline): SNHLY, FYNNEI. V shed 10 bases and J 0 bases; nucleotides not matched to a gene: 5. The CDR3 loop is CAIGTGPSGNTIYF. CDR3 sequence (DNA): TGTGCCATTGGGACAGGTCCCTCTGGAAACACCATATATTTT. Full variable domain (outside the CDR3, taken from reference TRBV2 and TRBJ1-3): EPEVTQTPSHQVTQMGQEVILRCVPISNHLYFYWYRQILGQKVEFLVSFYNNEISEKSEIFDDQFSVERPDGSNFTLKIRSTKLEDSAMYFCAIGTGPSGNTIYFGEGSWLTVV.

V usage is TRBV14 and J usage is TRBJ1-1; D is unresolved. CDR1 SGHDN and CDR2 FVKESK come from the germline V gene. The CDR3 spans 13 residues. The V end lost 0 bases, the J end lost 3 bases, and 5 bases lay between the germline ends. The DNA for the CDR3 is TGTGCCAGCAGCCAAGACAGGCACACTGAAGCTTTCTTT. It translates to CASSQDRHTEAFF.

The V call is TRBV5-5, the J call TRBJ2-7; 8 bases are shared with TRBD1. CDR1 SGHKS and CDR2 YYEKEE come from the germline V gene (reference sequence). Losses at the gene ends were 3 bases for V and 2 bases for J; bases not matched to a gene: 4. The CDR3 has 14 amino acids. The CDR3 nucleotides read TGTGCCAGCAGCTGGACAGGGAATACCTACGAGCAGTACTTC. This sequence encodes CASSWTGNTYEQYF. The full variable domain, rest sourced from reference TRBV5-5 and TRBJ2-7, is DAGVTQSPTHLIKTRGQQVTLRCSPISGHKSVSWYQQVLGQGPQFIFQYYEKEERGRGNFPDRFSARQFPNYSSELNVNALLLGDSALYLCASSWTGNTYEQYFGPGTRLTVT.

In its sample, this clone was seen once. This chain links TRBV19 with TRBJ2-7; 9 bases are a match to TRBD1. The CDR3 has 14 amino acids. Germline V CDR1 and CDR2: LNHDA, SQIVND (reference sequence). With 6 bases clipped from V and 2 bases from J, the junction kept 5 bases outside the gene matches. The CDR3 loop is CASSWTGVPYEQYF. The CDR3 DNA reads as TGTGCCAGTAGCTGGACAGGGGTCCCCTACGAGCAGTACTTC.

V and J are TRBV6-1 and TRBJ2-7; 10 nucleotides agree with TRBD1. The CDR3 runs to 16 residues. Germline assignment: CDR1 MNHNS and CDR2 SASEGT. The ends lost 3 bases at V and 6 bases at J; junction bases unmatched: 11. This CDR3 is CASSEGSGTGAGEQYF. The CDR3 DNA is TGTGCCAGCAGTGAGGGGTCCGGGACAGGGGCTGGCGAGCAGTACTTC.

The rearrangement uses TRBV6-5 and TRBJ2-1; TRBD2 aligns across 9 bases. Germline V gene sequence: CDR1 MNHEY, CDR2 SVGAGI. Germline trimming cut 8 bases from V and 0 bases from J; bases unmatched to any gene: 5. This CDR3 has 15 amino acids. The chain's CDR3 is CASRASGASYNEQFF. DNA of the CDR3: TGTGCCAGCCGGGCTAGCGGGGCCTCCTACAATGAGCAGTTCTTC.

The V and J genes are TRBV5-6 and TRBJ1-6; the D gene is possibly TRBD1 (6 bases). The CDR3 is made up of 15 amino acids. Per germline, CDR1 SGHDT and CDR2 YYEEEE. V was cut by 5 bases and J by 7 bases, with 16 bases left in between. The CDR3 reads CASRRRTESNSPLHF. The CDR3 DNA reads as TGTGCCAGCAGACGGCGGACAGAAAGCAATTCACCCCTCCACTTT.

This chain links TRBV5-1 with TRBJ1-2; D not resolved. Germline V CDR1 and CDR2: SGHRS, YFSETQ. V was cut by 0 bases and J by 7 bases, with 10 bases left in between. The CDR3 is made up of 13 amino acids. CDR3 coding DNA: TGCGCCAGCAGCTTGGGGCCCGGGTTTGGCTACACCTTC. The encoded protein is CASSLGPGFGYTF.

The chain joins TRBV27 to TRBJ2-6; TRBD2 is a possible D gene (6 bases). Trimming pared 6 bases from V and 4 bases from J, leaving 16 bases between. CDR3 size: 16 residues. Germline loops: CDR1 MNHEY, CDR2 SMNVEV (reference sequence). The CDR3 spells CASRPSGGSGANVLTF. The CDR3 nucleotides are TGTGCCAGCAGACCCTCCGGGGGATCCGGGGCCAACGTCCTGACTTTC.

V is TRBV27 and J is TRBJ1-6; 7 bases match TRBD1. Germline CDR1 MNHEY, CDR2 SMNVEV (reference sequence). The CDR3 is made up of 14 amino acids. Trimming at V came to 4 bases and at J to 9 bases, leaving 6 bases not matched to a gene. The CDR3 region has the DNA TGTGCCAGCAGTTACCGACAGGGACGTTCACCCCTCCACTTT. Protein sequence: CASSYRQGRSPLHF.

The chain combines TRBV28 with TRBJ2-5; TRBD1 agrees at 8 bases. The end of the DNA aligns better with TRBJ2-7, so the J call may be wrong. This CDR3 is 16 amino acids long. Germline assignment: CDR1 MDHEN and CDR2 SYDVKM. The CDR3 DNA reads TGTGCCAGCAGTTCGACACCGGGACAGGTAACCTACGAGCAGTACTTC. Protein product: CASSSTPGQVTYEQYF.